This T cell receptor (beta chain) emerged from a study of shared clonotypes between healthy human individuals. Here immunoSEQ multiplex PCR was the method, and the copy in TCRdb shows in-frame clones only, minus some. The sample yields 550,000 to 850,000 clones, 72% seen once. Trimming left V 4 bases short and J 6 bases short, with 13 bases between. The germline V gene encodes CDR1 SGHTS and CDR2 YDEGEE. CDR3 size: 13 residues. The clonotype originates from a woman under 40 in good health. Specimen: memory CD4+ T cells sorted from blood. Regarding subset: CD45RA-negative fraction. The chain is built from TRBV5-8 and TRBJ2-5; D unclear. CDR3 region: CASSTQVGKTQYF. The CDR3 DNA reads TGTGCCAGCAGCACCCAAGTAGGGAAGACCCAGTACTTC.